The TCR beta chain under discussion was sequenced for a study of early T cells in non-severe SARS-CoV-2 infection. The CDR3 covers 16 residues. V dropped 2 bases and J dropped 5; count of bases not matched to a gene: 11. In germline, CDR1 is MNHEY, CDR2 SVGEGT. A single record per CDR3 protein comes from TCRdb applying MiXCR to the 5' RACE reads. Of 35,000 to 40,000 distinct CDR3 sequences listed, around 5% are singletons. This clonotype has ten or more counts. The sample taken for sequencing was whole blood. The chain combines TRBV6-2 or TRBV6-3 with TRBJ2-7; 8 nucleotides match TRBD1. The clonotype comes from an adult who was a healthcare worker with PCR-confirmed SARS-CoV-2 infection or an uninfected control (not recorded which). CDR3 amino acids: CASSYAPRTGSNEQYF. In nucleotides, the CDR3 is TGTGCCAGCAGTTACGCCCCGCGGACAGGGTCAAACGAGCAGTACTTC.